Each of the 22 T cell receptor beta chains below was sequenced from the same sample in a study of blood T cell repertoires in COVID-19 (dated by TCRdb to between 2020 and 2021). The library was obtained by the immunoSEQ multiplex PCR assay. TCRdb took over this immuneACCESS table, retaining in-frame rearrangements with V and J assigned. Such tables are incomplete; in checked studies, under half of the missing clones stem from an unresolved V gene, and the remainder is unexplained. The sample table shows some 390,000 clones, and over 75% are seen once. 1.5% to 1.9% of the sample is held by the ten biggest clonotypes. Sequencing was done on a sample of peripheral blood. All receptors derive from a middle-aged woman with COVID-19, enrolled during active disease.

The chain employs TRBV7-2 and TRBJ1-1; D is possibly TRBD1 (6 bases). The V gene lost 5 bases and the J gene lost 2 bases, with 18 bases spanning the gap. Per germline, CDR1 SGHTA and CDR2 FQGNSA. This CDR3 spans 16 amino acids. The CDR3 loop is CASSVTGKGTNTEAFF. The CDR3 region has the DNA TGTGCCAGCAGCGTTACGGGGAAGGGGACAAACACTGAAGCTTTCTTT.

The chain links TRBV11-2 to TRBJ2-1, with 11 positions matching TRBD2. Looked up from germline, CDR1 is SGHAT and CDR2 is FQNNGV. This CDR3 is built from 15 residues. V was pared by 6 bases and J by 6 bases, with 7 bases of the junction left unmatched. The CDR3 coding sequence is TGTGCCAGCAGATCTACTAGCGGGAGAATCAATGAGCAGTTCTTC. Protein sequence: CASRSTSGRINEQFF.

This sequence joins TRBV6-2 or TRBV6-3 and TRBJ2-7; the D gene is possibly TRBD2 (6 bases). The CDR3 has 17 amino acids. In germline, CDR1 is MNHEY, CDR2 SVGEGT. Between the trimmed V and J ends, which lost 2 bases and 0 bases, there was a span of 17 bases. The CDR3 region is CASSYAVAWEDSYEQYF. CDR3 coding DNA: TGTGCCAGCAGTTACGCTGTGGCGTGGGAGGACTCCTACGAGCAGTACTTC.

The CDR3 is CASGHGTNLYEQYF. The CDR3 region has the DNA TGTGCCAGCGGCCACGGGACAAACCTCTACGAGCAGTACTTC. The chain employs TRBV6-2 or TRBV6-3 and TRBJ2-7; D possibly corresponds to TRBD1 (6 bases). Deletions cut 8 bases from V and 3 bases from J, with 17 bases between. CDR1 and CDR2 (germline): MNHEY, SVGEGT. The CDR3 has 14 residues.

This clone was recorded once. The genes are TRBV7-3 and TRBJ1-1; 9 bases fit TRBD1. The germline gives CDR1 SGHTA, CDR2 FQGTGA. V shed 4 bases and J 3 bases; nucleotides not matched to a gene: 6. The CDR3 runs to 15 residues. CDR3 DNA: TGTGCCAGCAGCTCCACAGGGGGCCCAGACACTGAAGCTTTCTTT. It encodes CASSSTGGPDTEAFF.

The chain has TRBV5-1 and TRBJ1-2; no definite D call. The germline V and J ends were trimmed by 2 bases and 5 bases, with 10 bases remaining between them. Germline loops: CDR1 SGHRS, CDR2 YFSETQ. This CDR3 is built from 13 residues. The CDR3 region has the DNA TGCGCCAGCAGCTTAGACGGAGAATATGGCTACACCTTC. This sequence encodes CASSLDGEYGYTF. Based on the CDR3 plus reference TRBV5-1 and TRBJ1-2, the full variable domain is KAGVTQTPRYLIKTRGQQVTLSCSPISGHRSVSWYQQTPGQGLQFLFEYFSETQRNKGNFPGRFSGRQFSNSRSEMNVSTLELGDSALYLCASSLDGEYGYTFGSGTRLTVV.

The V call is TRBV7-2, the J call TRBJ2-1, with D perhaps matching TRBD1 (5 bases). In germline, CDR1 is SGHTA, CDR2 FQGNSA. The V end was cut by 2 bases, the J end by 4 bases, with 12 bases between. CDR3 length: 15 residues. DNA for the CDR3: TGTGCCAGCAGCTTACTACAGGCTCTTTACAATGAGCAGTTCTTC. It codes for CASSLLQALYNEQFF. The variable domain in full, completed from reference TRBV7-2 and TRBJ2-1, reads GAGVSQSPSNKVTEKGKDVELRCDPISGHTALYWYRQSLGQGLEFLIYFQGNSAPDKSGLPSDRFSAERTGGSVSTLTIQRTQQEDSAVYLCASSLLQALYNEQFFGPGTRLTVL.

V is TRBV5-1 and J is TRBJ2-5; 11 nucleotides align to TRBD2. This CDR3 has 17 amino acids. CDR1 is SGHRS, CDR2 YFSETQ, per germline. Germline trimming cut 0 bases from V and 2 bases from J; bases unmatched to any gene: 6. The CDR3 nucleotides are TGCGCCAGCAGCTTGGAGGCTAGCGGGGGGTTTCAAGAGACCCAGTACTTC. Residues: CASSLEASGGFQETQYF.

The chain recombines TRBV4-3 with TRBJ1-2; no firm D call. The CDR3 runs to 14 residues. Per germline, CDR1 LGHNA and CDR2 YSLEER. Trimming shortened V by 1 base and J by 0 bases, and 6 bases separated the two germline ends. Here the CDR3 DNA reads TGCGCCAGCAGCCAAGGAACAGCTAACTATGGCTACACCTTC. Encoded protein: CASSQGTANYGYTF.

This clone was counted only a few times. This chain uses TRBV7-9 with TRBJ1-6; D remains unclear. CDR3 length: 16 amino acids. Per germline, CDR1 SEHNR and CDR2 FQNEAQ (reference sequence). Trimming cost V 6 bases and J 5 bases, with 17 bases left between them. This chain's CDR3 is CASSRTGIWDNSPLHF. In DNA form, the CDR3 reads TGTGCCAGCAGTCGAACCGGGATCTGGGATAATTCACCCCTCCACTTT.

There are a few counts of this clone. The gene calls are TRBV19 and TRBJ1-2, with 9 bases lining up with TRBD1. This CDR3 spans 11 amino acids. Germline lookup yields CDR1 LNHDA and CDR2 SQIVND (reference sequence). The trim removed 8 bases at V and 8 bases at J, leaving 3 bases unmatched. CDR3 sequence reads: CASRQGEGYTF. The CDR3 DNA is TGTGCCAGTCGACAGGGGGAAGGCTACACCTTC.

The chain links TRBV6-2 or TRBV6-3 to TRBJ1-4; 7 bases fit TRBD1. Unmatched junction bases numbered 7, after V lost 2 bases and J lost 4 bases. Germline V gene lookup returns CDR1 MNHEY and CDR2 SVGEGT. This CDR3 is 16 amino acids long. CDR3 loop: CASSYPDRRGNEKLFF. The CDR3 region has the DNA TGTGCCAGCAGTTACCCGGACAGGAGGGGTAATGAAAAACTGTTTTTT.

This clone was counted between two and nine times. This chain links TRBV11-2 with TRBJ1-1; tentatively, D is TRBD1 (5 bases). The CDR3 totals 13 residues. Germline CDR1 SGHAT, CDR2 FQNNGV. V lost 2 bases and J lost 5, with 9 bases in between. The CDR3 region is CASSLRGGTEAFF. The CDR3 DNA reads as TGTGCCAGCAGCTTAAGGGGTGGGACTGAAGCTTTCTTT.

The CDR3 DNA reads as TGTGCCAGCAGCACTGGACAGGGCTATGGCTACACCTTC. Translated, it gives CASSTGQGYGYTF. This chain connects TRBV5-8 to TRBJ1-2; TRBD1 matches at 8 bases. The ends lost 4 bases at V and 4 bases at J; junction bases unmatched: 3. This CDR3 comprises 13 residues. Germline V CDR1 and CDR2: SGHTS, YDEGEE.

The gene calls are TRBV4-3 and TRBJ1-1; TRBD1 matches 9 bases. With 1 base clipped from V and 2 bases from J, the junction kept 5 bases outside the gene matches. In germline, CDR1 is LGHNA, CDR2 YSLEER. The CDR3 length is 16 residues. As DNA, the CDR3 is TGCGCCAGCAGCCAAGCAACAGGGGGCAGCAACACTGAAGCTTTCTTT. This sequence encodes CASSQATGGSNTEAFF.

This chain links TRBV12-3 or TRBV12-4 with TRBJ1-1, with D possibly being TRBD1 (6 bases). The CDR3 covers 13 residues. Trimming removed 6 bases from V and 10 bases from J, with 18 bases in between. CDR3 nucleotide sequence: TGTGCCAGCAGCGACCGGGACACCCGGGGAGCTTTCTTT. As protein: CASSDRDTRGAFF.

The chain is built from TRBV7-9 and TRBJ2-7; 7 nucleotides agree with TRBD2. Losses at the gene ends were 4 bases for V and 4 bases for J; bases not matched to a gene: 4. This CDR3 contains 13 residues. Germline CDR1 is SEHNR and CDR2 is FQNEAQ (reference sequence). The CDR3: CASSSGGGYEQYF. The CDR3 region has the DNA TGTGCCAGCAGCTCCGGCGGGGGTTACGAGCAGTACTTC.

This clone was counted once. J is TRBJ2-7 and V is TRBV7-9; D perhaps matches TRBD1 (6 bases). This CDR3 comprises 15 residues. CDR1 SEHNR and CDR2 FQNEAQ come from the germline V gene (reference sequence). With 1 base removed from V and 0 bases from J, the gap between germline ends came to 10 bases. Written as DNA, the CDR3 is TGTGCCAGCAGCTTAGGAGTGGGGGCCTCCTACGAGCAGTACTTC. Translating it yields CASSLGVGASYEQYF.

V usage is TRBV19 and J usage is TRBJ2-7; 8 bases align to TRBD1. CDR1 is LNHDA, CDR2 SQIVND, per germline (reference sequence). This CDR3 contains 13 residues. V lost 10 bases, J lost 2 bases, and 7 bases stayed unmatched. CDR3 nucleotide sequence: TGTGCCACTCGGGGACAGGCACCCTACGAGCAGTACTTC. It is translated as CATRGQAPYEQYF.

CDR3 in amino acids: CASSSRVTYEQYF. The CDR3 nucleotides are TGTGCCAGCAGCTCCCGAGTGACCTACGAGCAGTACTTC. The chain uses TRBV5-5 and TRBJ2-7; D ambiguous. V lost 3 bases to trimming and J lost 2 bases, with 9 bases between them. The CDR3 is 13 amino acids. From germline, CDR1 is SGHKS and CDR2 YYEKEE (reference sequence). Looking up the rest from reference TRBV5-5 and TRBJ2-7 gives the full variable domain: DAGVTQSPTHLIKTRGQQVTLRCSPISGHKSVSWYQQVLGQGPQFIFQYYEKEERGRGNFPDRFSARQFPNYSSELNVNALLLGDSALYLCASSSRVTYEQYFGPGTRLTVT.

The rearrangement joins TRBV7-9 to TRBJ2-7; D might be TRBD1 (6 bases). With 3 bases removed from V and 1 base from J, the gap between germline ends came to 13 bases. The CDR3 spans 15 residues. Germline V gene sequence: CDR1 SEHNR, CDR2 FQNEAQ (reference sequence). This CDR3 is CASSLGTGLSYEQYF. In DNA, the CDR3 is TGTGCCAGCAGCTTGGGAACAGGGTTATCCTACGAGCAGTACTTC.

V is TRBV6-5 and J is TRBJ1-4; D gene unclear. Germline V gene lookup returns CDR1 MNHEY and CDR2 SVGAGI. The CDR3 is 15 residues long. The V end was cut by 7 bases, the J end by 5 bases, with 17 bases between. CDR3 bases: TGTGCCAGCACGCTGGCAAGTTGGCGGAATGAAAAACTGTTTTTT. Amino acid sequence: CASTLASWRNEKLFF.